The source of this T cell receptor (beta chain) is a study of shared clonotypes between healthy human individuals. The split of CD4+ cells yielded CD45RA+ naive and CD45RA-negative memory subsets. This clone was detected only once. This CDR3 spans 16 amino acids. Germline V gene lookup returns CDR1 MNHNS and CDR2 SASEGT. V lost 3 bases and J lost 2; bases outside the gene matches: 7. Here immunoSEQ multiplex PCR was the method, and the copy in TCRdb shows in-frame clones only, minus some. The repertoire holds 1 million to 1.2 million clones, with approximately 75% as singletons. The specimen was memory CD4+ T cells from PBMCs. Subset defined: CD45RA-negative fraction. The TCR comes from a man aged 18 to 35 in good health. Some clones in this sample may be carry-over from other donors' samples. The V and J genes are TRBV6-1 and TRBJ2-7; 10 nucleotides match TRBD1. The CDR3 sequence is CASSDPPGTGAYEQYF. In nucleotides, the CDR3 is TGTGCCAGCAGTGATCCCCCGGGGACAGGGGCCTACGAGCAGTACTTC.